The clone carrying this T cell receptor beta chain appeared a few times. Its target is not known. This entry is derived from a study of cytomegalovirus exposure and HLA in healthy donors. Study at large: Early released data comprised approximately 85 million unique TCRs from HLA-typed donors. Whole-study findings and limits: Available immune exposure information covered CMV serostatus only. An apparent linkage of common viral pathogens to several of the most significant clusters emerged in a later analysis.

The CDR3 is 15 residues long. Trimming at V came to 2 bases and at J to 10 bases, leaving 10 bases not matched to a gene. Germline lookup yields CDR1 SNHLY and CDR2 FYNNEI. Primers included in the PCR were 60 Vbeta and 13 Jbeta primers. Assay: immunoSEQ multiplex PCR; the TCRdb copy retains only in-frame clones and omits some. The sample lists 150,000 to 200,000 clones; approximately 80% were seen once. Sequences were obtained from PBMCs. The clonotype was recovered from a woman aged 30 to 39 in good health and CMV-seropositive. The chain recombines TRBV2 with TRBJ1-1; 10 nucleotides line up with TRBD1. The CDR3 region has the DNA TGTGCCAGCAGTGAAAGGGACAGGGGAAGGGTTGGAGCTTTCTTT. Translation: CASSERDRGRVGAFF.